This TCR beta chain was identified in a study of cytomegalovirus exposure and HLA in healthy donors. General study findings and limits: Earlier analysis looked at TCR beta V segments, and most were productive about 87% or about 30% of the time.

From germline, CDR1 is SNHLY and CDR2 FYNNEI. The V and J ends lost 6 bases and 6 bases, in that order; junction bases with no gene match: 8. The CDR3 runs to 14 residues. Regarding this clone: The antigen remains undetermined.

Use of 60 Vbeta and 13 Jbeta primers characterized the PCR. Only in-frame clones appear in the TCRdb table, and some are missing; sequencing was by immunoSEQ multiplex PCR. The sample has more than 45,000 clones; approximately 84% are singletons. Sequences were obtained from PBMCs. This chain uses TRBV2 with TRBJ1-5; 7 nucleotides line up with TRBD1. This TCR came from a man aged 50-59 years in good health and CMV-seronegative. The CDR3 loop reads CASSLRQGGQPQHF. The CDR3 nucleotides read TGTGCCAGCAGCCTCCGACAGGGTGGTCAGCCCCAGCATTTT.